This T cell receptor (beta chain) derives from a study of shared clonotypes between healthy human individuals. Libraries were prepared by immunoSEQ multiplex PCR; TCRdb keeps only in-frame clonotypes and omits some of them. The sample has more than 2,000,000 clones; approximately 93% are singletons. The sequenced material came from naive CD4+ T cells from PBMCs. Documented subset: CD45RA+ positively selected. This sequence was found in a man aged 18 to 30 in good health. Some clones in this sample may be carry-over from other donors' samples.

The CDR3 here is CASSWRTSGGNTGELFF. The CDR3 DNA reads as TGTGCCAGCAGCTGGCGGACTAGCGGGGGGAACACCGGGGAGCTGTTTTTT. The chain joins TRBV5-5 to TRBJ2-2; 13 bases are shared with TRBD2. The germline CDR1 and CDR2 sequences are SGHKS and YYEKEE (reference sequence). V lost 3 bases and J lost 1; bases outside the gene matches: 3. The CDR3 loop spans 17 amino acids.